This T cell receptor beta chain was sequenced in a study of OX40 agonist ivuxolimab in advanced cancers. Study-wide points: Averaging showed that CD8+ T cells had more expanded clones than CD4+ did.

Clones were read by immunoSEQ multiplex PCR, and TCRdb kept only the in-frame ones, dropping some. The sample yields tens of thousands of clones, roughly 86% seen once. Patients were excluded for autoimmune disease history or systemic immunosuppression. A note on this clone: The antigen is unknown.

This sample comprised CD4+ or CD8+ T cells sorted from blood, obtained in a trial of the OX40 agonist ivuxolimab. This TCR was recovered from an adult with an advanced solid tumor such as melanoma, head and neck, liver or kidney cancer.

CDR3 protein: CASSLARTGNGEKLFF. The CDR3, as DNA: TGCGCCAGCAGCTTGGCCCGGACAGGGAATGGAGAAAAACTGTTTTTT. The chain recombines TRBV5-1 with TRBJ1-4; 8 positions agree with TRBD1. The CDR3 extends over 16 amino acids. V trimming: 0 bases; J trimming: 8 bases; junction bases outside the gene matches: 9. Germline values: CDR1 SGHRS, CDR2 YFSETQ.